This T cell receptor beta chain was profiled in a study of cytotoxic CD8 clonotypes in ibrutinib-treated CLL. TCRdb's table, derived via immunoSEQ multiplex PCR, lists solely in-frame clones and lacks some. The sample lists around 20,000 clones, 68% occurring once. Trimming stripped 3 bases from V and 4 bases from J, with 16 bases between. Germline values: CDR1 MNHEY, CDR2 SMNVEV (reference sequence). The CDR3 spans 17 residues. V gene TRBV27 combines with J gene TRBJ1-6; D perhaps matches TRBD1 (5 bases). This clonotype originated in a human donor with chronic lymphocytic leukemia. Sample: PBMCs, taken after 24 months of ibrutinib treatment. Written as DNA, the CDR3 is TGTGCCAGCAGTTTGGTTGGGAGGGGTATATATAATTCACCCCTCCACTTT. This sequence encodes CASSLVGRGIYNSPLHF.